Here is one T cell receptor (beta chain) with its context. The CDR3 covers 14 residues. The germline V and J ends were trimmed by 3 bases and 6 bases, with 11 bases remaining between them. Germline V gene data show CDR1 as SGHTA and CDR2 as FQGNSA. The sample comes from a study of T cell responses to AZD1222 COVID-19 vaccine. Clones were read by immunoSEQ multiplex PCR, and TCRdb kept only the in-frame ones, dropping some. The table shows 150,000 or so clones, with about nine tenths occurring only once. The genes are TRBV7-2 and TRBJ2-2; tentatively, D is TRBD2 (5 bases). Specimen: peripheral blood, collected 28 days after the second AZD1222 dose. The TCR was taken from an adult who received the AZD1222 COVID-19 vaccine. The CDR3 loop is CASSFGTRAGELFF. CDR3 bases: TGTGCCAGCAGCTTCGGCACTAGGGCCGGGGAGCTGTTTTTT.